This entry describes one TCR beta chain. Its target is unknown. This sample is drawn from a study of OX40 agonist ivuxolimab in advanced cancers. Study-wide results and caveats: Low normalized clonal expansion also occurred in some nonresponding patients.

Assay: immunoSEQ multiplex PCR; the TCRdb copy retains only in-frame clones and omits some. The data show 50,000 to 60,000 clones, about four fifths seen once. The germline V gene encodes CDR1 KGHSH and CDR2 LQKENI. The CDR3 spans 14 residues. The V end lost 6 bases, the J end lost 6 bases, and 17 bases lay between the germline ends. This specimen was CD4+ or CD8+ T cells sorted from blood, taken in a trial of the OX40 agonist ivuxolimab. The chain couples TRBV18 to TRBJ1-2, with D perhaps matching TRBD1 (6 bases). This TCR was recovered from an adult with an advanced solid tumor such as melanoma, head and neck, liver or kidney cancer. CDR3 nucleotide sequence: TGTGCCAGCTCTCCCCCTGGACAGCCCGATGGCTACACCTTC. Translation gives CASSPPGQPDGYTF.